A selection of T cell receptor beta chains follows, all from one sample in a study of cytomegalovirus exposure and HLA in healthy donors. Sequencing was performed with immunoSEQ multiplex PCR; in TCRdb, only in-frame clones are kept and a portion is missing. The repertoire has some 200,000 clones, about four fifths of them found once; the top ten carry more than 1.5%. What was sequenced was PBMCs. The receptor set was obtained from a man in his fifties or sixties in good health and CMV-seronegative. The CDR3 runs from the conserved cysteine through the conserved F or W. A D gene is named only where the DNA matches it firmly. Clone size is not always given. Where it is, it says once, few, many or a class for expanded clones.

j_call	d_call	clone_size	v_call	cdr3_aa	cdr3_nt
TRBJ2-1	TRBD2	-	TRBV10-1	CAINALASGRAQGSRFF	TGCGCCATCAATGCCCTGGCTAGCGGGAGGGCCCAGGGGAGTCGGTTCTTC
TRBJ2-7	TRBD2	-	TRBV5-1	CASSLYGGGTPYEQYF	TGCGCCAGCAGCTTGTATGGGGGAGGGACCCCCTACGAGCAGTACTTC
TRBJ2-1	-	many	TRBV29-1	CSVDMTPNEQFF	TGCAGCGTTGATATGACACCCAATGAGCAGTTCTTC
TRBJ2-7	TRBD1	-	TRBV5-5	CASRRTGLAEVYEQYF	TGTGCCAGCAGACGGACAGGGTTAGCCGAAGTCTACGAGCAGTACTTC
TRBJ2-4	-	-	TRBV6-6	CASSYSHKTKNIQYF	TGTGCCAGCAGTTACTCCCACAAAACCAAAAACATTCAGTACTTC
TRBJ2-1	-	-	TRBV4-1	CASSPTSGAYNEQFF	TGCGCCAGCAGCCCAACATCAGGGGCCTACAATGAGCAGTTCTTC
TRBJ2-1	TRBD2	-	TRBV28	CASSFTGGTSYNEQFF	TGTGCCAGCAGTTTCACCGGGGGGACCAGCTACAATGAGCAGTTCTTC
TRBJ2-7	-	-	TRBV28	CASTLSGVTYEQYF	TGTGCCAGCACCCTTTCAGGGGTCACCTACGAGCAGTACTTC
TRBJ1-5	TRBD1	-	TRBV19	CASSIQKVQGLDSNQPQHF	TGTGCCAGTAGTATCCAAAAGGTACAGGGGCTAGATAGCAATCAGCCCCAGCATTTT
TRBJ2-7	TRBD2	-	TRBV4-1	CASSQEAGGGAYEQYF	TGCGCCAGCAGCCAAGAAGCGGGAGGGGGGGCCTACGAGCAGTACTTC
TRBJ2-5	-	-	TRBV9	CASSVGGAGQETQYF	TGTGCCAGCAGCGTGGGCGGGGCGGGCCAAGAGACCCAGTACTTC
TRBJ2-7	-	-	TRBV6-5	CASRALGASYEQYF	TGTGCCAGCAGGGCTCTAGGGGCGTCCTACGAGCAGTACTTC
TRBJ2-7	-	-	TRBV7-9	CASSSQGYEQYF	TGTGCCAGCAGCTCACAGGGATACGAGCAGTACTTC
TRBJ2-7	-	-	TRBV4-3	CASSQGFTASYEQYF	TGCGCCAGCAGCCAAGGGTTCACAGCATCCTACGAGCAGTACTTC
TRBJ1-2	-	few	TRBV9	CASSATARGGYGYTF	TGTGCCAGCAGCGCGACAGCCCGAGGGGGCTATGGCTACACCTTC
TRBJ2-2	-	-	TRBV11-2	CASSTRQGGTGELFF	TGTGCCAGCAGCACCCGACAGGGAGGCACCGGGGAGCTGTTTTTT
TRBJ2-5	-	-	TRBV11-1	CASSRGETQYF	TGTGCCAGCAGTCGAGGGGAGACCCAGTACTTC
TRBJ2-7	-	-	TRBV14	CASSQYAGGYEQYF	TGTGCCAGCAGCCAATACGCGGGTGGCTACGAGCAGTACTTC
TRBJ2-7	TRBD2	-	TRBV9	CASSVAGREGPSYEQYF	TGTGCCAGCAGCGTAGCCGGGCGGGAGGGCCCATCCTACGAGCAGTACTTC
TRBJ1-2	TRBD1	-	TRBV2	CASSEVQGALGYGYTF	TGTGCCAGCAGTGAGGTACAGGGGGCTTTGGGCTATGGCTACACCTTC
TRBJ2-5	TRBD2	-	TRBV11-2	CASSPSSGGQYF	TGTGCCAGCAGCCCGTCAAGCGGGGGGCAGTACTTC
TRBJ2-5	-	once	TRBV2	CASRWRQSGETQYF	TGTGCCAGCAGGTGGCGGCAGTCCGGAGAGACCCAGTACTTC
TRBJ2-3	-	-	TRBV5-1	CASSIFLDTQYF	TGCGCCAGCAGCATATTCCTGGATACGCAGTATTTT
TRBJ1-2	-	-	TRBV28	CASSADGYTF	TGTGCCAGCAGTGCAGATGGCTACACCTTC
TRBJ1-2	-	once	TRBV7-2	CASSPTGSHGYTF	TGTGCCAGCAGCCCAACAGGCTCCCACGGCTACACCTTC
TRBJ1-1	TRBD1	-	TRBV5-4	CAGGFQGGNTEAFF	TGTGCCGGAGGATTTCAGGGGGGGAACACTGAAGCTTTCTTT
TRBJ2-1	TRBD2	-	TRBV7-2	CASRSTSGSTDEQFF	TGTGCCAGCAGATCTACTAGCGGGAGTACAGATGAGCAGTTCTTC
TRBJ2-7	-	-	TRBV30	CAWSVLPGANYEQYF	TGTGCCTGGAGTGTACTTCCAGGGGCTAATTACGAGCAGTACTTC
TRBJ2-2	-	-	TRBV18	CASSNRGLAPGELFF	TGTGCCAGCTCAAATCGCGGTCTAGCACCCGGGGAGCTGTTTTTT
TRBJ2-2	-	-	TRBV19	CASSIDIDDNTGELFF	TGTGCCAGTAGTATCGACATCGACGACAACACCGGGGAGCTGTTTTTT
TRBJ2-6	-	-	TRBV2	CASSVAGGANVLTF	TGTGCCAGCAGTGTGGCGGGTGGGGCCAACGTCCTGACTTTC
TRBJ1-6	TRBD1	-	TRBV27	CASSPRGPITFTLHF	TGTGCCAGCAGTCCCAGGGGGCCCATTACCTTCACCCTCCACTTT
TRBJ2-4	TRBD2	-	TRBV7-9	CASMPGGNIQYF	TGTGCCAGCATGCCGGGGGGAAACATTCAGTACTTC
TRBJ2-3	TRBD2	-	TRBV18	CASSPQLAGPSTDTQYF	TGTGCCAGCTCACCTCAGCTAGCGGGGCCTAGCACAGATACGCAGTATTTT
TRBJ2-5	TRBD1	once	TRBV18	CASSTQTGGMRETQYF	TGTGCCAGCTCAACCCAGACAGGGGGTATGAGAGAGACCCAGTACTTC
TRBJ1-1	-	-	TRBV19	CASSIAAAMNTEAFF	TGTGCCAGTAGTATAGCTGCGGCCATGAACACTGAAGCTTTCTTT
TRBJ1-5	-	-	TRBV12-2	CASRLGTGPHGQPQHF	TGTGCAAGTCGCTTAGGGACAGGGCCCCACGGCCAGCCCCAGCATTTT
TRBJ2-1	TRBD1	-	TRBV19	CASSEQGYGYNEQFF	TGTGCCAGTAGTGAACAGGGGTATGGCTACAATGAGCAGTTCTTC
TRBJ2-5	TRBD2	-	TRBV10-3	CAISGGLAQETQYF	TGTGCCATCAGTGGAGGACTAGCCCAAGAGACCCAGTACTTC
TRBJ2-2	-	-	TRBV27	CASSLRVRITNTGELFF	TGTGCCAGCAGTTTACGGGTCCGAATCACGAACACCGGGGAGCTGTTTTTT
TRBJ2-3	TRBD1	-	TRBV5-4	CARSEQGSDTQYF	TGTGCCAGAAGCGAACAGGGGTCAGATACGCAGTATTTT
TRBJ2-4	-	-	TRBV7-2	CASSLGVGAKNIQYF	TGTGCCAGCAGCTTAGGAGTTGGAGCCAAAAACATTCAGTACTTC
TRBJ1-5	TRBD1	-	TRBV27	CASSLLGDRGAQPQHF	TGTGCCAGCAGTTTATTGGGGGACAGGGGAGCTCAGCCCCAGCATTTT
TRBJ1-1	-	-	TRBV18	CASSPGFTEAFF	TGTGCCAGCTCACCCGGTTTCACTGAAGCTTTCTTT
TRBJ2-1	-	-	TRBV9	CASRLSNEQFF	TGTGCCAGCAGGCTCAGCAATGAGCAGTTCTTC
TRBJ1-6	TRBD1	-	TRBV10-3	CAIRGAGGNSPLHF	TGTGCCATCAGGGGCGCAGGGGGGAATTCACCCCTCCACTTT
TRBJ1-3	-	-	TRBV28	CASTPGGHFSGNTIYF	TGTGCCAGCACCCCTGGTGGACACTTCTCTGGAAACACCATATATTTT
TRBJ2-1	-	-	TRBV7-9	CASSLGAGSYNEQFF	TGTGCCAGCAGCTTAGGGGCAGGATCCTACAATGAGCAGTTCTTC
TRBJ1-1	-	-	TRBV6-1	CASSSTEGYTEAFF	TGTGCCAGCAGTTCGACAGAAGGGTACACTGAAGCTTTCTTT
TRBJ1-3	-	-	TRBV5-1	CASSLAGEPLSGNTIYF	TGCGCCAGCAGCTTGGCCGGGGAGCCCCTCTCTGGAAACACCATATATTTT
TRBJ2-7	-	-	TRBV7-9	CASSFSGPQEEQYF	TGTGCCAGCAGCTTTTCTGGGCCCCAAGAGGAGCAGTACTTC